These 8 T cell receptor beta chains were sequenced from one sample in a study of blood T cell repertoires in COVID-19. TCRdb's table, derived via immunoSEQ multiplex PCR, lists solely in-frame clones and lacks some. The sample lists about 75,000 clones, roughly 87% seen once, with roughly 7% in the top ten. The sequencing sample was made of peripheral blood. These receptors were collected from a woman aged 50 to 65 with acute or convalescent COVID-19.

This chain links TRBV5-1 with TRBJ2-5, with a possible D match to TRBD2 (5 bases). Germline V lookup: CDR1 SGHRS, CDR2 YFSETQ. With 2 bases removed from V and 2 bases from J, the gap between germline ends came to 10 bases. There are 14 residues in the CDR3. The CDR3 reads CASSLGGQQETQYF. The CDR3 nucleotides read TGCGCCAGCAGCTTAGGCGGGCAACAAGAGACCCAGTACTTC.

V and J are TRBV6-6 and TRBJ1-6, with 9 positions matching TRBD1. V lost 2 bases and J lost 7; bases outside the gene matches: 3. Looked up from germline, CDR1 is MNHNY and CDR2 is SVGAGI (reference sequence). CDR3 length equals 15 residues. The CDR3 loop is CASSYRTGANSPLHF. The CDR3 nucleotides are TGTGCCAGCAGTTACAGGACAGGGGCGAATTCACCCCTCCACTTT.

The chain combines TRBV9 with TRBJ2-1, with D perhaps TRBD2 (6 bases). Germline CDR1 reads SGDLS; CDR2 reads YYNGEE. This CDR3 is built from 14 residues. Trimming pared 3 bases from V and 7 bases from J, leaving 14 bases between. The chain's CDR3 is CASSGGLDGNEQFF. In DNA, the CDR3 is TGTGCCAGCAGCGGGGGACTGGATGGAAATGAGCAGTTCTTC.

The chain combines TRBV20-1 with TRBJ1-5; a possible D gene is TRBD1 (5 bases). The CDR3 loop spans 14 amino acids. With 3 bases removed from V and 1 base from J, the gap between germline ends came to 10 bases. CDR1 and CDR2 from the germline V gene are DFQATT and SNEGSKA (reference sequence). CDR3 sequence: CSASRGFSNQPQHF. The DNA for the CDR3 is TGCAGTGCTAGTCGGGGGTTCAGCAATCAGCCCCAGCATTTT.

The chain has TRBV28 and TRBJ2-2; D gene ambiguous. The CDR3 is 13 residues long. CDR1 and CDR2 (germline): MDHEN, SYDVKM. V was clipped by 6 bases and J by 4 bases, with 9 bases between them. The CDR3 DNA reads as TGTGCCAGCAGGGCTCTCACCACCGGGGAGCTGTTTTTT. This gives the protein CASRALTTGELFF.

The chain has TRBV5-1 and TRBJ1-1, with D perhaps TRBD1 (6 bases). This CDR3 comprises 13 residues. In germline, CDR1 is SGHRS, CDR2 YFSETQ. The V end was cut by 2 bases, the J end by 6 bases, with 11 bases between. The CDR3 DNA sequence: TGCGCCAGCAGCTTTATACAGGGATCTGAAGCTTTCTTT. The encoded protein is CASSFIQGSEAFF. The complete variable domain, with remaining parts taken from reference TRBV5-1 and TRBJ1-1, reads KAGVTQTPRYLIKTRGQQVTLSCSPISGHRSVSWYQQTPGQGLQFLFEYFSETQRNKGNFPGRFSGRQFSNSRSEMNVSTLELGDSALYLCASSFIQGSEAFFGQGTRLTVV.

This clone was counted only a few times. This rearrangement joins TRBV7-9 to TRBJ2-1; TRBD1 might be the D (6 bases). The V and J ends lost 3 bases and 4 bases respectively, with 13 bases between them. This CDR3 contains 15 residues. Germline CDR1 reads SEHNR; CDR2 reads FQNEAQ (reference sequence). CDR3 nucleotides: TGTGCCAGCAGCTTCCCCAGGGGAATTTACAATGAGCAGTTCTTC. This gives the protein CASSFPRGIYNEQFF.

The V call is TRBV4-1, the J call TRBJ2-1; TRBD2 aligns across 11 bases. The CDR3 runs 15 residues. Germline V gives CDR1 MGHRA, CDR2 YSYEKL. Trimming took 6 bases from V and 4 from J; bases not matched to a gene: 5. The CDR3 spells CASRETSGDYNEQFF. CDR3 nucleotides: TGCGCCAGCAGAGAGACTAGCGGGGATTACAATGAGCAGTTCTTC.